The 21 T cell receptor beta chains below come from one sample, sequenced in a study of early T cells in non-severe SARS-CoV-2 infection. TCRdb used MiXCR to reprocess the 5' RACE reads, holding one entry per CDR3 protein. Among tens of thousands of distinct CDR3 sequences listed, 10% to 12% were seen once. Material for sequencing was whole blood. These receptor sequences come from an adult who was a healthcare worker with PCR-confirmed SARS-CoV-2 infection or an uninfected control (not recorded which).

The chain combines TRBV6-5 with TRBJ2-7; no clear D. This CDR3 has 13 amino acids. CDR1 is MNHEY and CDR2 is SVGAGI in the germline V gene. V dropped 0 bases and J dropped 7 bases, with 10 bases sitting between them. Here the CDR3 reads CASSYSTKGEQYF. The CDR3, as DNA: TGTGCCAGCAGTTACTCGACCAAGGGAGAGCAGTACTTC.

This clonotype occurred many times. This sequence joins TRBV29-1 and TRBJ2-1; no definite D call. Per the germline V gene, CDR1 is SQVTM and CDR2 is ANQGSEA. Trimming removed 7 bases at V and 4 bases at J, with 20 bases between. CDR3 size: 15 residues. Here the CDR3 reads CSGLGSQIRYNEQFF. CDR3 sequence (DNA): TGCAGCGGGCTCGGCAGCCAGATTCGGTACAATGAGCAGTTCTTC.

This clonotype was counted only a few times. This sequence joins TRBV12-3 or TRBV12-4 and TRBJ2-5; a possible D gene is TRBD1 (6 bases). The CDR3 is 13 amino acids. Trimming shortened V by 7 bases and J by 6 bases, and 15 bases separated the two germline ends. The CDR3 region has the DNA TGTGCCAGCACTAGGACAGCCCTCCAGACCCAGTACTTC. Its translation: CASTRTALQTQYF.

This clonotype has ten or more counts. V gene TRBV29-1 combines with J gene TRBJ2-1; no firm D call. The CDR3 consists of 10 residues. CDR1 and CDR2 from the germline V gene are SQVTM and ANQGSEA. With 2 bases removed from V and 6 bases from J, the gap between germline ends came to 2 bases. DNA for the CDR3: TGCAGCGTTGAACCCAATGAGCAGTTCTTC. Translated: CSVEPNEQFF.

This clonotype was counted at least ten times. CDR3 sequence reads: CASSRLGGELFF. CDR3 in DNA: TGTGCCAGCAGCCGACTCGGCGGGGAGCTGTTTTTT. The chain uses TRBV3-1 and TRBJ2-2; no definite D call. CDR1 and CDR2 from the germline V gene are LGHDT and YNNKEL (reference sequence). Trimming removed 4 bases from V and 7 bases from J, with 7 bases in between. The CDR3 contains 12 residues.

The CDR3 DNA reads as TGTGCCAGCAGCTTGTTAACGGAGGGCCACTATGGCTACACCTTC. This encodes CASSLLTEGHYGYTF. The gene calls are TRBV5-6 and TRBJ1-2; D remains unclear. Germline values: CDR1 SGHDT, CDR2 YYEEEE. The CDR3 runs to 15 residues. The V end was cut by 1 base, the J end by 3 bases, with 13 bases between.

This clonotype was detected ten times or more. The rearrangement joins TRBV6-6 to TRBJ2-7; D is unresolved. V was clipped by 6 bases and J by 4 bases, with 10 bases between them. Germline V gene data show CDR1 as MNHNY and CDR2 as SVGAGI (reference sequence). CDR3 length equals 12 residues. The CDR3 DNA reads TGTGCCAGCAGCAGCACCAGTTACGAGCAGTACTTC. It encodes CASSSTSYEQYF.

The chain is built from TRBV19 and TRBJ1-2; 8 positions match TRBD1. From germline, CDR1 is LNHDA and CDR2 SQIVND (reference sequence). J was trimmed by 2 bases and V by 6 bases; bases with no gene match: 5. CDR3 length equals 14 residues. CDR3 sequence (DNA): TGTGCCAGTAGCAGGACAGGGATAAACTATGGCTACACCTTC. It yields the protein CASSRTGINYGYTF.

V and J are TRBV5-6 and TRBJ1-2; 7 positions agree with TRBD1. Germline V gene lookup returns CDR1 SGHDT and CDR2 YYEEEE. The CDR3 is made up of 17 amino acids. J was trimmed by 2 bases and V by 4 bases; bases with no gene match: 14. The CDR3 bases are TGTGCCAGCAGCGTCGGACCAACAGGGGCTCTAAACTATGGCTACACCTTC. It translates to CASSVGPTGALNYGYTF.

The table lists this clonotype with many counts. The chain recombines TRBV14 with TRBJ2-3; TRBD2 agrees at 7 bases. Losses at the gene ends were 1 base for V and 4 bases for J; bases not matched to a gene: 8. CDR1 and CDR2 (germline): SGHDN, FVKESK. This CDR3 is 16 amino acids long. The CDR3 DNA follows: TGTGCCAGCAGCCAAGGGTTCGGGGGGTCCCCAGATACGCAGTATTTT. Translation gives CASSQGFGGSPDTQYF.

In this sample, this clonotype turned up many times. J is TRBJ2-3 and V is TRBV12-5, with D perhaps matching TRBD2 (6 bases). Germline CDR1 and CDR2: LGHNT and FRNRAP. Trimming pared 3 bases from V and 3 bases from J, leaving 7 bases between. The CDR3 spans 13 residues. The CDR3 nucleotides read TGTGCTAGTGGTTTACGGGGGACAGATACGCAGTATTTT. It specifies CASGLRGTDTQYF.

This clonotype has just a few counts. The chain has TRBV5-1 and TRBJ2-3; no clear D. The germline V and J ends were trimmed by 0 bases and 1 base, with 6 bases remaining between them. CDR1 is SGHRS, CDR2 YFSETQ, per germline. There are 14 residues in the CDR3. CDR3 sequence: CASSLDSGTDTQYF. The CDR3 DNA reads TGCGCCAGCAGCTTGGATAGTGGCACAGATACGCAGTATTTT.

This clonotype has a handful of counts. The rearrangement links TRBV30 to TRBJ1-1, with D maybe TRBD1 (6 bases). The V and J ends lost 3 bases and 4 bases respectively, with 12 bases between them. The CDR3 loop spans 13 amino acids. Germline CDR1 reads GTSNPN; CDR2 reads SVGIG (reference sequence). The CDR3 nucleotides read TGTGCCTGGAGCGCAGGGGAGGGCACTGAAGCTTTCTTT. Translation gives CAWSAGEGTEAFF.

This clonotype was seen only once. The chain combines TRBV7-9 with TRBJ2-5; TRBD2 matches 10 bases. Germline V CDR1 and CDR2: SEHNR, FQNEAQ (reference sequence). V lost 11 bases, J lost 4 bases, and 4 bases stayed unmatched. The CDR3 extends over 12 amino acids. The CDR3 DNA reads TGTGCCGCTAGCGGGGGCGGAGAGACCCAGTACTTC. It is translated as CAASGGGETQYF.

The chain employs TRBV5-1 and TRBJ2-2; the match to TRBD2 covers 9 bases. Trimming removed 1 base from V and 3 bases from J; junction bases left unmatched: 10. The CDR3 sequence is 18 residues long. Germline assignment: CDR1 SGHRS and CDR2 YFSETQ. In DNA form, the CDR3 reads TGCGCCAGCAGCTTGTATCCTAGCGGGGCCGGGGACACCGGGGAGCTGTTTTTT. Translating it yields CASSLYPSGAGDTGELFF.

The V gene is TRBV6-1, the J gene TRBJ2-7; D is uncertain. The CDR3 is made up of 10 amino acids. Germline V gene lookup returns CDR1 MNHNS and CDR2 SASEGT. The ends were cut back, 3 bases at V and 5 bases at J, with 2 bases in the middle. In DNA, the CDR3 is TGTGCCAGCAGTGATCACGAGCAGTACTTC. This encodes CASSDHEQYF.

This clonotype was counted a few times. The chain is built from TRBV7-9 and TRBJ2-5; no clear D gene. The CDR3 has 13 residues. The V end lost 5 bases, the J end lost 0 bases, and 7 bases lay between the germline ends. CDR1 is SEHNR, CDR2 FQNEAQ, per germline (reference sequence). CDR3 in DNA: TGTGCCAGCAGCCGGGCGCACCAAGAGACCCAGTACTTC. Translated, it gives CASSRAHQETQYF.

This clonotype was detected ten times or more. In nucleotides, the CDR3 is TGTGCCAGCAGCGAACAGGGTCAGGACTATGGCTACACCTTC. Translating it yields CASSEQGQDYGYTF. The rearrangement links TRBV6-1 to TRBJ1-2; D is perhaps TRBD1 (6 bases). Germline CDR1 MNHNS, CDR2 SASEGT. V was cut by 6 bases and J by 3 bases, with 14 bases left in between. The CDR3 totals 14 residues.

The rearrangement uses TRBV7-2 and TRBJ2-7; D tentatively reads TRBD1 or TRBD2 (5 bases each). Germline V gene lookup returns CDR1 SGHTA and CDR2 FQGNSA. V lost 5 bases and J lost 3, with 11 bases in between. The CDR3 loop spans 13 amino acids. The chain's CDR3 is CASSLGTVYEQYF. CDR3 DNA: TGTGCCAGCAGCCTTGGGACGGTCTACGAGCAGTACTTC.

This clonotype was counted ten times or more. The J gene is TRBJ2-7, the V gene TRBV29-1; weak D call: TRBD1 (6 bases). Germline V lookup: CDR1 SQVTM, CDR2 ANQGSEA. V lost 5 bases, J lost 0 bases, and 8 bases lay in between. This CDR3 is 12 amino acids long. The chain's CDR3 is CSVTGSSYEQYF. As DNA, the CDR3 is TGCAGCGTTACAGGGTCCTCCTACGAGCAGTACTTC.

This clonotype was seen a few times. This chain links TRBV5-6 with TRBJ2-2; 8 bases line up with TRBD1. Unmatched junction bases numbered 5, after V lost 1 base and J lost 3 bases. This CDR3 contains 16 residues. In germline, CDR1 is SGHDT, CDR2 YYEEEE. CDR3 sequence (DNA): TGTGCCAGCAGCTTGCAGGTGACAGGGGACACCGGGGAGCTGTTTTTT. It codes for CASSLQVTGDTGELFF.